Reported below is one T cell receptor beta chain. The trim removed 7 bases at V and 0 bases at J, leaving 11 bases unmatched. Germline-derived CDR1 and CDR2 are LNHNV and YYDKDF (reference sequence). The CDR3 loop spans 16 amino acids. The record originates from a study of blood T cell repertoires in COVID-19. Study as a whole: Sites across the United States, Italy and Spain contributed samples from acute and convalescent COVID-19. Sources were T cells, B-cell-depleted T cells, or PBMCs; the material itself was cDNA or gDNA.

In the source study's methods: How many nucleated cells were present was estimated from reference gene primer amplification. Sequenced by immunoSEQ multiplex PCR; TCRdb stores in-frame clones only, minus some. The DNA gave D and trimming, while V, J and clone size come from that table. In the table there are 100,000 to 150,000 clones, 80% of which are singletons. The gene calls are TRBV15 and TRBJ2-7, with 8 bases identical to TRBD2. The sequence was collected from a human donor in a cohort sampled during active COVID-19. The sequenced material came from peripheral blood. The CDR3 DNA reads TGTGCCACCAAGGAAGATAGCGGGGCCAGCTCCTACGAGCAGTACTTC. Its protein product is CATKEDSGASSYEQYF. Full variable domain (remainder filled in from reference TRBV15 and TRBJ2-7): DAMVIQNPRYQVTQFGKPVTLSCSQTLNHNVMYWYQQKSSQAPKLLFHYYDKDFNNEADTPDNFQSRRPNTSFCFLDIRSPGLGDTAMYLCATKEDSGASSYEQYFGPGTRLTVT.